This TCR beta chain was captured by sequencing in a study of chemoradiotherapy in HPV16-positive cancers. The wider study: Functional T-cell assays on a couple of HPV16-positive patients' cells defined candidate HPV-specific clones and common TCR motifs.

Germline V lookup: CDR1 MNHNS, CDR2 SASEGT. The ends were cut back, 6 bases at V and 6 bases at J, with 14 bases in the middle. The CDR3 spans 13 residues. TCRdb keeps only in-frame clones here, not all; method: immunoSEQ multiplex PCR. The sample lists over 13,000 clones, over 70% seen once, with approximately 9.4% in the top ten. This TCR was recovered from a human donor with HPV-associated anogenital cancer. Collection of the sample occurred from a patient who underwent chemoradiotherapy. This chain links TRBV6-1 with TRBJ2-5; D may correspond to TRBD1 or TRBD2 (5 bases each). The CDR3 coding sequence is TGTGCCAGCAGCGGGACCGGGGTCAAGACCCAGTACTTC. This gives the protein CASSGTGVKTQYF.